The 14 T cell receptor beta chains presented below share a single source sample, sequenced in a study of vaccination effects on CD4 cells after COVID-19. These receptors' targets are unknown. Expansion with viral peptide pools was applied to antigen-specific CD4+ T cells by the ViraFEST assay prior to sequencing. Culture proceeded for 9 to 11 days, and CD4+ T cells were then isolated. Participants got two doses of BNT162b2 or mRNA-1273 vaccine. Measured with immunoSEQ multiplex PCR; TCRdb has only the in-frame clones, and not every one. In the table there are about 72,000 clones, approximately 81% of which are singletons. This specimen consisted of CD4+ T cells from PBMCs cultured with HCoV-229E spike peptides, obtained after COVID-19 vaccination. The receptor source for this set is a human donor who received a COVID-19 vaccine.

The rearrangement joins TRBV4-1 to TRBJ1-3; D is undetermined. Per the germline V gene, CDR1 is MGHRA and CDR2 is YSYEKL. Trimming took 0 bases from V and 0 from J, leaving 12 bases between them. The CDR3 spans 17 residues. The CDR3 DNA is TGCGCCAGCAGCCAAGACAATGGACGGTCCTCTGGAAACACCATATATTTT. It codes for CASSQDNGRSSGNTIYF.

A single count supports this clone. This chain connects TRBV19 to TRBJ2-2; D gene ambiguous. The CDR3 runs 14 residues. The V gene lost 4 bases and the J gene lost 5 bases, with 11 bases spanning the gap. Germline V gene lookup returns CDR1 LNHDA and CDR2 SQIVND (reference sequence). CDR3 residues: CASSSVWKTGELFF. For the CDR3, the DNA is TGTGCCAGTAGTAGCGTGTGGAAGACCGGGGAGCTGTTTTTT. The complete variable domain, with remaining parts taken from reference TRBV19 and TRBJ2-2, reads DGGITQSPKYLFRKEGQNVTLSCEQNLNHDAMYWYRQDPGQGLRLIYYSQIVNDFQKGDIAEGYSVSREKKESFPLTVTSAQKNPTAFYLCASSSVWKTGELFFGEGSRLTVL.

CDR3 loop: CASSESGTGSYQPQHF. CDR3 coding DNA: TGTGCCAGCAGTGAATCCGGGACAGGGTCTTATCAGCCCCAGCATTTT. The V gene is TRBV2, the J gene TRBJ1-5; the match to TRBD1 covers 9 bases. The germline V gene encodes CDR1 SNHLY and CDR2 FYNNEI. The CDR3 covers 16 residues. V dropped 2 bases and J dropped 5; count of bases not matched to a gene: 7.

The chain employs TRBV5-1 and TRBJ2-5; a weak D match, TRBD1 (6 bases). This CDR3 has 14 amino acids. Germline V gene sequence: CDR1 SGHRS, CDR2 YFSETQ. Trimming cost V 3 bases and J 0 bases, with 9 bases left between them. The CDR3 sequence is CASSSGQHQETQYF. For the CDR3, the DNA is TGCGCCAGCAGCTCGGGACAACACCAAGAGACCCAGTACTTC.

The chain employs TRBV2 and TRBJ1-1; D not resolved. With 8 bases removed from V and 7 bases from J, the gap between germline ends came to 8 bases. The CDR3 extends over 10 amino acids. The germline V gene encodes CDR1 SNHLY and CDR2 FYNNEI. CDR3 in amino acids: CASRWGEAFF. CDR3 nucleotides: TGTGCCAGCCGGTGGGGTGAAGCTTTCTTT.

V is TRBV18 and J is TRBJ1-1, with D tentatively TRBD1 (6 bases). In germline, CDR1 is KGHSH, CDR2 LQKENI. The CDR3 loop spans 15 amino acids. Deletions cut 1 base from V and 2 bases from J, with 11 bases between. The CDR3 loop is CASSPRSGVNTEAFF. The CDR3 DNA reads TGTGCCAGCTCACCACGGTCAGGGGTAAACACTGAAGCTTTCTTT.

The chain carries TRBV6-5 and TRBJ1-2, with 9 nucleotides matching TRBD1. The CDR3 is 15 amino acids. CDR1 and CDR2 from the germline V gene are MNHEY and SVGAGI. V lost 6 bases to trimming and J lost 0 bases; unmatched junction nucleotides: 5. The CDR3 region is CASRLQGAANYGYTF. The CDR3 bases are TGTGCCAGCAGATTACAGGGGGCAGCTAACTATGGCTACACCTTC.

The gene calls are TRBV7-3 and TRBJ2-5; no firm D call. Trimming removed 4 bases from V and 5 bases from J, with 11 bases in between. The germline V gene has CDR1 SGHTA and CDR2 FQGTGA. The CDR3 has 13 residues. The CDR3: CASSYDPQETQYF. The CDR3 region has the DNA TGTGCCAGCAGCTATGACCCCCAGGAGACCCAGTACTTC.

A few counts support this clone. The chain employs TRBV28 and TRBJ1-2, with TRBD1 matching over 11 bases. Germline loops: CDR1 MDHEN, CDR2 SYDVKM. The CDR3 sequence is 14 residues long. The ends lost 5 bases at V and 3 bases at J; junction bases unmatched: 2. CDR3 in DNA: TGTGCCAGCAGTCGGGACAGGGGGGACTATGGCTACACCTTC. This codes for CASSRDRGDYGYTF.

The rearrangement links TRBV30 to TRBJ1-3, with D unclear. Germline CDR1 GTSNPN, CDR2 SVGIG (reference sequence). V was trimmed by 2 bases and J by 0 bases, leaving 5 bases between them. The CDR3 spans 13 residues. CDR3 DNA sequence: TGTGCCTGGAGTCCAGGCTCTGGAAACACCATATATTTT. Protein sequence: CAWSPGSGNTIYF.

The chain is built from TRBV25-1 and TRBJ1-5; D not resolved. The CDR3 contains 17 residues. V was clipped by 2 bases and J by 4 bases, with 18 bases between them. Germline V gene lookup returns CDR1 MGHDK and CDR2 SYGVNS. CDR3 region: CASSEGQLLEQNQPQHF. The CDR3 region has the DNA TGTGCCAGCAGTGAAGGGCAGCTCCTCGAACAGAATCAGCCCCAGCATTTT.

V and J are TRBV6-1 and TRBJ1-1, with D tentatively TRBD1 (5 bases). Germline V lookup: CDR1 MNHNS, CDR2 SASEGT. This CDR3 comprises 14 residues. The ends were cut back, 3 bases at V and 1 base at J, with 9 bases in the middle. The CDR3 here is CASSDRGGNTEAFF. CDR3 DNA sequence: TGTGCCAGCAGTGACCGGGGGGGGAACACTGAAGCTTTCTTT.

The V call is TRBV5-6, the J call TRBJ1-2; 7 bases are a match to TRBD1. The V gene end was trimmed by 0 bases and the J gene end by 8 bases; junction bases not matched to a gene: 10. Germline V CDR1 and CDR2: SGHDT, YYEEEE. The CDR3 contains 15 residues. The CDR3 region is CASSLEGTAREGYTF. The CDR3 DNA reads as TGTGCCAGCAGCTTGGAAGGGACAGCGAGGGAGGGCTACACCTTC.

The gene calls are TRBV6-2 or TRBV6-3 and TRBJ2-7, with D possibly TRBD2 on 5 matching bases. CDR1 is MNHEY and CDR2 is SVGEGT in the germline V gene. V lost 2 bases and J lost 9, with 20 bases in between. The CDR3 has 15 amino acids. CDR3 sequence: CASSYDPMTGAVQYV. CDR3 bases: TGTGCCAGCAGTTACGACCCAATGACTGGAGCGGTGCAGTACGTC.